This TCR beta chain was found in a study of T-cell reconstitution after alpha-beta-depleted transplantation in children (dated by TCRdb to about 2016). Turning to the overall study: T-cell immune reconstitution after TCRalphabeta/CD19-depleted allogeneic hematopoietic cell transplantation in children was quantitatively tracked in the study by means of TCR repertoire profiling.

Libraries came from PCR. Instrument on record: Illumina HiSeq 2500. TCR library preparation used molecular barcoding, with unique molecular identifiers applied to normalize quantification of the TCRbeta repertoire. TCRdb passed the public sequencing reads through fastp at Q25 and MiXCR, retaining productive beta sequences. Rows merge per CDR3 protein into single entries with the most common DNA and genes. For this sample there are 300,000 to 400,000 distinct CDR3 sequences; about a sixth appear just once. The top ten clones comprise around 38% of the sample. CDR1 and CDR2 were assigned from the germline V gene as SGHTS and YDEGEE. The CDR3, cysteine through phenylalanine, is 17 amino acids long. The DNA shown is the 51-base CDR3, in frame from base 1. Relative to germline, V is missing 0 bases and J is missing 4 bases, with 11 bases of the junction outside any gene match. Overall study outcomes, separate from this receptor: The high TCRbeta diversity at day 60 in some patients was ascribed to recipient T cells and intrathymic progenitors that had survived conditioning. The apparently early recovery of alphabetaT-cell counts about two months after transplant reportedly depended on only several hundred rapidly expanded clones that came from non-depleted graft cells. The frequencies of hyperexpanded clones fell over the following months, and after one year, T-cell counts and TCRbeta diversity were mostly attributed to newly produced T cells.

This clonotype was counted only a few times. The antigen this receptor binds is unknown. No qualities accompany the bases; no much larger clone lies one base away. What the treatment or condition label conveys for this sample: allogeneic hematopoietic cell transplantation with graft depleted of TCRalphabeta T cells and CD19 B cells. The children who served as transplant recipients had been given grafts of TCRalphabeta/CD19-depleted allogeneic hematopoietic cells. The sequence was obtained from a male patient aged 2 to 10 who had a stem cell transplant for acute lymphoblastic leukemia, so the T cells may come from the graft donor. The specimen was PBMCs, mostly from graft donor cells, collected 360 days after TCRalphabeta/CD19-depleted stem cell transplant. Recombination connected TRBV5-8 to TRBJ2-7, and TRBD2 matches 9 of the central bases. The CDR3: CASSLEWRLSGRYEQYF. The sequenced DNA is TGTGCCAGCAGCTTGGAATGGCGACTAAGCGGGAGGTACGAGCAGTACTTC.